The 26 T cell receptor beta chains below were found in one sample sequenced in a study of cytomegalovirus exposure and HLA in healthy donors. PCR used 60 Vbeta primers and 13 Jbeta primers. Only in-frame clones appear in the TCRdb table, and some are missing; sequencing was by immunoSEQ multiplex PCR. The sample table sets out approximately 79,000 clones. Material for sequencing was PBMCs. The receptors derive from a man between 40 and 49 years old in good health and CMV-seronegative.

The rearrangement uses TRBV5-8 and TRBJ2-7, with TRBD2 as a possible D gene (5 bases). V gave up 0 bases and J gave up 4 bases, with 8 bases separating them. Per germline, CDR1 SGHTS and CDR2 YDEGEE. This CDR3 has 13 residues. The CDR3 DNA follows: TGTGCCAGCAGCTTGGGAGGGCATTACGAGCAGTACTTC. The encoded protein is CASSLGGHYEQYF.

V and J are TRBV7-2 and TRBJ2-5; 11 nucleotides line up with TRBD2. This CDR3 comprises 15 residues. The junction had 9 bases not matched to a gene; V was cut back by 4 bases and J by 8 bases. CDR1 and CDR2 from the germline V gene are SGHTA and FQGNSA. The CDR3 DNA is TGTGCCAGCAGCTCCCCTAGCGGGGGGCCACAAACCCAGTACTTC. It is translated as CASSSPSGGPQTQYF.

The chain employs TRBV4-2 and TRBJ1-2; D unclear. The V gene's germline CDR1 is LGHNA and CDR2 YNFKEQ. With 0 bases removed from V and 4 bases from J, the gap between germline ends came to 6 bases. This CDR3 contains 13 residues. The CDR3 nucleotides read TGTGCCAGCAGCCAAGATTTGAGCTATGGCTACACCTTC. As protein: CASSQDLSYGYTF.

Judged by frequency, this clone is medium-sized. This chain connects TRBV6-4 to TRBJ2-1; 12 bases agree with TRBD2. Germline V gene sequence: CDR1 MRHNA, CDR2 SNTAGT. The CDR3 has 15 residues. V gave up 0 bases and J gave up 6 bases; unmatched junction bases: 0. The CDR3 here is CASSDSTSGSNEQFF. CDR3 bases: TGTGCCAGCAGTGACTCGACTAGCGGGAGCAATGAGCAGTTCTTC.

The chain recombines TRBV11-2 with TRBJ2-3; D perhaps matches TRBD2 (5 bases). Germline CDR1 reads SGHAT; CDR2 reads FQNNGV. With 5 bases removed from V and 2 bases from J, the gap between germline ends came to 11 bases. CDR3 length: 14 amino acids. The CDR3 reads CASSRRVDTDTQYF. DNA for the CDR3: TGTGCCAGCAGCCGGCGGGTGGACACAGATACGCAGTATTTT.

The V gene is TRBV27, the J gene TRBJ1-2, with a tentative D call TRBD1 (5 bases). CDR1 MNHEY and CDR2 SMNVEV come from the germline V gene (reference sequence). V was pared by 5 bases and J by 4 bases, with 11 bases between. This CDR3 is built from 13 residues. As DNA, the CDR3 is TGTGCCAGCAGTCCTCTGGGGCCCTATGGCTACACCTTC. Its protein is CASSPLGPYGYTF.

The chain recombines TRBV5-1 with TRBJ2-3; 7 bases agree with TRBD2. V shed 4 bases and J 4 bases; nucleotides not matched to a gene: 12. Germline V gene data show CDR1 as SGHRS and CDR2 as YFSETQ. CDR3 length: 16 amino acids. In nucleotides, the CDR3 is TGCGCCAGCAGCCCATTTGGGGGGGGGACGGCAGATACGCAGTATTTT. Amino acid sequence: CASSPFGGGTADTQYF. The full variable domain, with the rest looked up from reference TRBV5-1 and TRBJ2-3, is KAGVTQTPRYLIKTRGQQVTLSCSPISGHRSVSWYQQTPGQGLQFLFEYFSETQRNKGNFPGRFSGRQFSNSRSEMNVSTLELGDSALYLCASSPFGGGTADTQYFGPGTRLTVL.

This sequence joins TRBV10-3 and TRBJ2-2; D may be TRBD1 (5 bases). Germline CDR1 reads ENHRY; CDR2 reads SYGVKD. Trimming pared 3 bases from V and 5 bases from J, leaving 13 bases between. The CDR3 runs 15 residues. The CDR3 loop is CAISEGDFETGELFF. The CDR3 DNA sequence: TGTGCCATCAGTGAAGGGGATTTTGAGACCGGGGAGCTGTTTTTT.

The chain links TRBV19 to TRBJ2-7; 7 positions agree with TRBD1. The length of the CDR3 is 15 residues. The V gene end was trimmed by 3 bases and the J gene end by 3 bases; junction bases not matched to a gene: 8. The V gene's germline CDR1 is LNHDA and CDR2 SQIVND (reference sequence). The CDR3 loop reads CASSIGDSMLYEQYF. The CDR3 nucleotides read TGTGCCAGTAGTATCGGGGACAGTATGCTCTACGAGCAGTACTTC.

V and J are TRBV7-9 and TRBJ2-7, with D perhaps matching TRBD2 (6 bases). The CDR3 spans 14 residues. Trimming cost V 5 bases and J 2 bases, with 13 bases left between them. From germline, CDR1 is SEHNR and CDR2 FQNEAQ (reference sequence). CDR3 loop: CASSPSGEAYEQYF. In DNA, the CDR3 is TGTGCCAGCAGCCCCTCGGGGGAGGCCTACGAGCAGTACTTC.

The DNA of the CDR3 is TGTGCCAGCAGTGACACAGGGGGCCCTAAGAGCTCTGGAAACACCATATATTTT. This sequence encodes CASSDTGGPKSSGNTIYF. This chain joins TRBV6-1 and TRBJ1-3; 9 nucleotides align to TRBD1. The length of the CDR3 is 18 residues. The V gene's germline CDR1 is MNHNS and CDR2 SASEGT. V shed 3 bases and J 0 bases; nucleotides not matched to a gene: 9.

V and J are TRBV19 and TRBJ2-2, with unresolved D. Germline loops: CDR1 LNHDA, CDR2 SQIVND (reference sequence). The ends were cut back, 6 bases at V and 3 bases at J, with 8 bases in the middle. The CDR3 has 13 residues. In DNA form, the CDR3 reads TGTGCCAGTAGATTGAGCCACACCGGGGAGCTGTTTTTT. Protein: CASRLSHTGELFF.

The V call is TRBV27, the J call TRBJ1-1; D may be TRBD1 (6 bases). Trimming took 6 bases from V and 3 from J, leaving 17 bases between them. The germline CDR1 and CDR2 sequences are MNHEY and SMNVEV (reference sequence). This CDR3 has 15 amino acids. The CDR3 DNA reads TGTGCCAGCAGGCTACAGGGTTTGGTGCACACTGAAGCTTTCTTT. Residues: CASRLQGLVHTEAFF.

V and J are TRBV7-9 and TRBJ1-2, with 7 bases matching TRBD1. With 0 bases clipped from V and 4 bases from J, the junction kept 5 bases outside the gene matches. Germline CDR1 SEHNR, CDR2 FQNEAQ (reference sequence). The CDR3 extends over 15 amino acids. The CDR3 DNA is TGTGCCAGCAGCTTAGCGCCTCAGGGGGGCTATGGCTACACCTTC. Residues: CASSLAPQGGYGYTF.

The chain recombines TRBV25-1 with TRBJ1-1, with 7 bases matching TRBD1. Germline-derived CDR1 and CDR2 are MGHDK and SYGVNS. CDR3 length: 12 residues. The V and J ends lost 6 bases and 5 bases, in that order; junction bases with no gene match: 3. CDR3: CASRVTGTEAFF. The CDR3 bases are TGTGCCAGCAGGGTGACAGGGACTGAAGCTTTCTTT.

This chain links TRBV4-1 with TRBJ2-7; 8 bases are a match to TRBD1. Losses at the gene ends were 4 bases for V and 5 bases for J; bases not matched to a gene: 10. The CDR3 runs 15 residues. CDR1 MGHRA and CDR2 YSYEKL come from the germline V gene. The CDR3 is CASSPYRTGLDEQYF. CDR3 sequence (DNA): TGCGCCAGCAGCCCCTATCGGACAGGGTTGGACGAGCAGTACTTC.

The rearrangement uses TRBV30 and TRBJ2-7; TRBD2 aligns across 7 bases. This CDR3 is 16 amino acids long. Trimming cost V 2 bases and J 4 bases; bases outside gene matches: 14. Germline assignment: CDR1 GTSNPN and CDR2 SVGIG (reference sequence). CDR3 in DNA: TGTGCCTGGAGTCGCACGGGCGGGAGCTTAGGGTACGAGCAGTACTTC. It is translated as CAWSRTGGSLGYEQYF.

V and J are TRBV7-9 and TRBJ2-4, with TRBD1 matching 7 bases. CDR3 size: 13 residues. CDR1 is SEHNR and CDR2 is FQNEAQ in the germline V gene (reference sequence). V shed 10 bases, J shed 5 bases, and the junction held 8 bases outside the gene matches. The CDR3 DNA sequence: TGTGCCACTGGCCGGGACAGACAAAACATTCAGTACTTC. Protein product: CATGRDRQNIQYF.

Concerning this clone itself: Other DNA sequences from this sample encode an identical CDR3 as well. V usage is TRBV6-6 and J usage is TRBJ2-1, with 7 bases fitting TRBD2. Trimming cost V 10 bases and J 8 bases; bases outside gene matches: 8. The CDR3 length is 12 residues. Germline CDR1 MNHNY, CDR2 SVGAGI (reference sequence). For the CDR3, the DNA is TGTGCCACCCGGGACTATACCGATGAGCAGTTCTTC. As protein: CATRDYTDEQFF.

The chain's CDR3 is CAWSFRGNEKLFF. The DNA of the CDR3 is TGTGCCTGGAGTTTCCGGGGGAATGAAAAACTGTTTTTT. The gene calls are TRBV30 and TRBJ1-4; TRBD1 might be the D (5 bases). The CDR3 has 13 amino acids. Germline CDR1 GTSNPN, CDR2 SVGIG (reference sequence). V was pared by 2 bases and J by 5 bases, with 9 bases between.

The rearrangement joins TRBV27 to TRBJ2-7; maybe TRBD1 (6 bases). Germline V gene data show CDR1 as MNHEY and CDR2 as SMNVEV (reference sequence). The ends were cut back, 5 bases at V and 6 bases at J, with 14 bases in the middle. This CDR3 comprises 13 residues. CDR3 coding DNA: TGTGCCAGCAGTATACAATGGGGGCTCGAGCAGTACTTC. The encoded protein is CASSIQWGLEQYF.

V is TRBV4-1 and J is TRBJ2-7; 9 bases align to TRBD2. J gave up 4 bases and V 1 base, and 2 bases lay outside the gene matches. From germline, CDR1 is MGHRA and CDR2 YSYEKL. The CDR3 contains 14 residues. The CDR3 here is CASSQGLAGYEQYF. The CDR3 DNA sequence: TGCGCCAGCAGCCAAGGGCTAGCGGGGTACGAGCAGTACTTC.

The chain couples TRBV29-1 to TRBJ2-1, with D unresolved. Germline CDR1 and CDR2: SQVTM and ANQGSEA. CDR3 length: 11 amino acids. The germline V and J ends were trimmed by 5 bases and 8 bases, with 10 bases remaining between them. Here the CDR3 DNA reads TGCAGCGTTACCTCCGGGTATGAGCAGTTCTTC. Its protein product is CSVTSGYEQFF.

The V and J genes are TRBV7-8 and TRBJ2-7, with a weak D call TRBD1 (5 bases). Looked up from germline, CDR1 is SGHVS and CDR2 is FQNEAQ. The CDR3 loop spans 12 amino acids. Trimming took 6 bases from V and 4 from J, leaving 10 bases between them. The CDR3 DNA reads TGTGCCAGCAGTTTGCAGGGTTACGAGCAGTACTTC. Encoded protein: CASSLQGYEQYF.

V is TRBV11-2 and J is TRBJ2-3; TRBD2 matches at 14 bases. V was clipped by 8 bases and J by 0 bases; unmatched bases: 10. CDR1 and CDR2 (germline): SGHAT, FQNNGV. The CDR3 covers 18 residues. CDR3 DNA sequence: TGTGCCAGCCCCGGGACTAGCGGGAGTGGAACTAGCACAGATACGCAGTATTTT. Translation: CASPGTSGSGTSTDTQYF.

The J gene is TRBJ2-1, the V gene TRBV19, with 8 bases that match TRBD1. V lost 5 bases, J lost 1 base, and 7 bases stayed unmatched. From germline, CDR1 is LNHDA and CDR2 SQIVND (reference sequence). The CDR3 is 16 amino acids. CDR3 sequence: CASSDGQGGSYNEQFF. The CDR3 region has the DNA TGTGCCAGTAGTGACGGACAGGGAGGTTCCTACAATGAGCAGTTCTTC.